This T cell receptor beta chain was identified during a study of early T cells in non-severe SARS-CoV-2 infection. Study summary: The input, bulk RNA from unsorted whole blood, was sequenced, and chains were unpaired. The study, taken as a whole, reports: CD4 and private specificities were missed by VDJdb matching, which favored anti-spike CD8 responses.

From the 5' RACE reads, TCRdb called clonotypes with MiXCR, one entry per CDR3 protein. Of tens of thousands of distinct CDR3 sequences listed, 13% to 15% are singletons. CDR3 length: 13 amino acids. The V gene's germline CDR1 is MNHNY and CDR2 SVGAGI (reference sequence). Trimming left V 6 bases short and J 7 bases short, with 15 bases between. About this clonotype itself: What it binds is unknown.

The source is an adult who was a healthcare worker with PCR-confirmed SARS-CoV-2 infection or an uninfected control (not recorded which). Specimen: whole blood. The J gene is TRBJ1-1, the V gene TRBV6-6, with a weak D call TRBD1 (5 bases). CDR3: CASRIQDLVEAFF. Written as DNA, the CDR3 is TGTGCCAGCAGAATACAGGATCTCGTTGAAGCTTTCTTT.